This T cell receptor (beta chain) was identified during a study of blood T cell repertoires in COVID-19. As for the study in general: COVID-19 samples, acute and convalescent, were from the United States, Italy and Spain. The cDNA or gDNA used as material had been derived from T cells, B-cell-depleted T cells, or PBMCs.

Judged by abundance, this clone is medium-sized. CDR3 size: 16 residues. With 1 base removed from V and 7 bases from J, the gap between germline ends came to 20 bases. Germline V gene lookup returns CDR1 SGHRS and CDR2 YFSETQ. In the original processing: Reference gene primer amplification gave estimated nucleated cell counts. Sequencing was performed with immunoSEQ multiplex PCR; in TCRdb, only in-frame clones are kept and a portion is missing. V, J and clone size derive from that table, while D and trimming were established from the DNA sequence. The repertoire includes 75,000 to 95,000 clones, 75% to 85% of them detected once, and 9.5% to 15% sits in the top ten.

Sequencing was performed on peripheral blood. The gene calls are TRBV5-1 and TRBJ1-2; TRBD1 is a possible D gene (6 bases). The sequence came from a woman aged 40 to 50 with active or convalescent COVID-19. The CDR3 nucleotides read TGCGCCAGCAGCTTGCCGACCCTCTCAGGGGACGGTGGCTACACCTTC. This gives the protein CASSLPTLSGDGGYTF.